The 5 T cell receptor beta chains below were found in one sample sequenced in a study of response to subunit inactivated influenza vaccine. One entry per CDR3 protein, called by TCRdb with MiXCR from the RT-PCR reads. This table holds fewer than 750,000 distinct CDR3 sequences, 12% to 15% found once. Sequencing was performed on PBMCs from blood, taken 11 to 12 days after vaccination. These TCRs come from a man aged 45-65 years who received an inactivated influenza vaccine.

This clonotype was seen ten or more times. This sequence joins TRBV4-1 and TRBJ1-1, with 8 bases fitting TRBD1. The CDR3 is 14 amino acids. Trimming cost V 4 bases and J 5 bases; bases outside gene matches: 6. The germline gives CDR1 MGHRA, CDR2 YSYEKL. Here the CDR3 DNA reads TGCGCCAGCAGCCTACGGACAGGGCAGACTGAAGCTTTCTTT. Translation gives CASSLRTGQTEAFF.

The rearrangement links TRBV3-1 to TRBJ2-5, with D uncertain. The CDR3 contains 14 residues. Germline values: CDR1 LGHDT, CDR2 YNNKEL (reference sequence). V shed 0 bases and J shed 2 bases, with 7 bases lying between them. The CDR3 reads CASSQESRQETQYF. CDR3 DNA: TGTGCCAGCAGCCAAGAATCACGTCAAGAGACCCAGTACTTC.

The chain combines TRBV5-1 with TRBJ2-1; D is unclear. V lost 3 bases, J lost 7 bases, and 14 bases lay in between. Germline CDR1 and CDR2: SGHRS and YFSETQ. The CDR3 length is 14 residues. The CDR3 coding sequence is TGCGCCAGCAGCTCGGTAAAGGGTGGAAATGAGCAGTTCTTC. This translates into CASSSVKGGNEQFF.

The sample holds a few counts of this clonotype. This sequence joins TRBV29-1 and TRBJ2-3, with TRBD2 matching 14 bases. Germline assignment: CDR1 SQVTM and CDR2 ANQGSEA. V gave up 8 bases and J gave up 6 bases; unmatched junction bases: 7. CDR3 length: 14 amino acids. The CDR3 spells CSSGTSGGYDTQYF. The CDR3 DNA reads TGCAGCTCCGGGACTAGCGGGGGTTATGATACGCAGTATTTT.

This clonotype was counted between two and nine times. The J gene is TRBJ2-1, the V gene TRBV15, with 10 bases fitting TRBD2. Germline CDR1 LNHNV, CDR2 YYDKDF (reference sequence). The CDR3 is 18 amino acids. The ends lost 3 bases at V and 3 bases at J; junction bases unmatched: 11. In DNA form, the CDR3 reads TGTGCCACCAGCAGGCCGACTAGCGGGCTAACCAACTACAATGAGCAGTTCTTC. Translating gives CATSRPTSGLTNYNEQFF.